The 26 T cell receptor beta chains below all came from one sample that was sequenced in a study of shared clonotypes between healthy human individuals. Measured with immunoSEQ multiplex PCR; TCRdb has only the in-frame clones, and not every one. The sample includes 2 million to 2.5 million clones, under 95% of them seen just once. Input material: naive CD4+ T cells from PBMCs. Described subset: CD45RA+ positively selected. All receptors come from a man younger than 30 in good health. Some clones in this sample may be carry-over from other donors' samples.

V is TRBV28 and J is TRBJ2-5; 13 bases map to TRBD2. The germline V gene has CDR1 MDHEN and CDR2 SYDVKM. The CDR3 extends over 14 amino acids. J was trimmed by 5 bases and V by 7 bases; bases with no gene match: 4. The CDR3 sequence is CASTMTSGRETQYF. CDR3 DNA: TGTGCCAGCACTATGACTAGCGGGAGGGAGACCCAGTACTTC.

This clone showed up just a few times. Other DNA sequences within the sample encode an identical CDR3. The gene calls are TRBV10-3 and TRBJ1-5; D gene uncertain. CDR3 length: 14 amino acids. V gave up 0 bases and J gave up 2 bases, with 5 bases separating them. Germline assignment: CDR1 ENHRY and CDR2 SYGVKD. The CDR3, as DNA: TGTGCCATCAGTGAGTCGGGAGGCAATCAGCCCCAGCATTTT. Its translation is CAISESGGNQPQHF.

This sequence joins TRBV5-6 and TRBJ1-4; 7 bases line up with TRBD1. V was clipped by 1 base and J by 4 bases; unmatched bases: 7. CDR1 is SGHDT and CDR2 is YYEEEE in the germline V gene. The CDR3 totals 16 residues. In nucleotides, the CDR3 is TGTGCCAGCAGCTTGACAGGGGAGGGCGGTAATGAAAAACTGTTTTTT. This gives the protein CASSLTGEGGNEKLFF. The full variable domain, in which reference TRBV5-6 and TRBJ1-4 provide the parts outside the CDR3, is DAGVTQSPTHLIKTRGQQVTLRCSPKSGHDTVSWYQQALGQGPQFIFQYYEEEERQRGNFPDRFSGHQFPNYSSELNVNALLLGDSALYLCASSLTGEGGNEKLFFGSGTQLSVL.

In DNA, the CDR3 is TGTGCCACCAGCAGACTGCAGGGGGCGCTTAACACCGGGGAGCTGTTTTTT. Its protein is CATSRLQGALNTGELFF. The chain combines TRBV15 with TRBJ2-2, with 8 bases identical to TRBD1. In germline, CDR1 is LNHNV, CDR2 YYDKDF (reference sequence). Germline trimming cut 2 bases from V and 2 bases from J; bases unmatched to any gene: 7. This CDR3 spans 17 amino acids.

This chain connects TRBV9 to TRBJ2-7, with TRBD2 matching 8 bases. V lost 0 bases and J lost 1; bases outside the gene matches: 6. The germline V gene has CDR1 SGDLS and CDR2 YYNGEE. This CDR3 is built from 16 residues. The CDR3 spells CASSVAPAGASYEQYF. As DNA, the CDR3 is TGTGCCAGCAGCGTAGCCCCAGCGGGAGCATCCTACGAGCAGTACTTC.

The genes are TRBV6-5 and TRBJ2-1, with 8 bases fitting TRBD2. Germline CDR1 and CDR2: MNHEY and SVGAGI. CDR3 length: 13 amino acids. Trimming took 8 bases from V and 7 from J; bases not matched to a gene: 7. In DNA, the CDR3 is TGTGCCAGCGGAATAGCGGGAAATAATGAGCAGTTCTTC. It encodes CASGIAGNNEQFF.

V usage is TRBV19 and J usage is TRBJ2-1; D unclear. The germline CDR1 and CDR2 sequences are LNHDA and SQIVND (reference sequence). CDR3 length equals 12 residues. Trimming took off 5 bases at V and 5 bases at J, with 7 bases between the two ends. CDR3 region: CASSPAHNEQFF. CDR3 coding DNA: TGTGCCAGTAGTCCGGCCCACAATGAGCAGTTCTTC.

This sequence joins TRBV2 and TRBJ2-7; D possibly corresponds to TRBD2 (7 bases). The CDR3 consists of 14 residues. The germline V gene has CDR1 SNHLY and CDR2 FYNNEI. Trimming removed 7 bases from V and 6 bases from J, with 19 bases in between. CDR3 region: CASKQGTTPSEQYF. The CDR3 coding sequence is TGTGCCAGCAAGCAGGGGACTACCCCCAGCGAGCAGTACTTC. Complete variable domain (other parts from reference TRBV2 and TRBJ2-7): EPEVTQTPSHQVTQMGQEVILRCVPISNHLYFYWYRQILGQKVEFLVSFYNNEISEKSEIFDDQFSVERPDGSNFTLKIRSTKLEDSAMYFCASKQGTTPSEQYFGPGTRLTVT.

This clone was seen a single time. The V gene is TRBV6-1, the J gene TRBJ2-3; D may be TRBD1 (5 bases). The CDR3 contains 16 residues. Germline V gives CDR1 MNHNS, CDR2 SASEGT. The V and J ends lost 1 base and 0 bases respectively, with 11 bases between them. CDR3 in amino acids: CASSEVAGSSTDTQYF. The CDR3 bases are TGTGCCAGCAGTGAAGTCGCAGGGTCAAGCACAGATACGCAGTATTTT.

The chain carries TRBV14 and TRBJ1-2, with 7 bases aligning to TRBD1. The CDR3 contains 14 residues. Germline CDR1 reads SGHDN; CDR2 reads FVKESK. V dropped 2 bases and J dropped 6; count of bases not matched to a gene: 6. DNA for the CDR3: TGTGCCAGCAGCCAAAGTGGGACAGATAATGGCTACACCTTC. Protein sequence: CASSQSGTDNGYTF.

V and J are TRBV30 and TRBJ2-2; 13 bases are a match to TRBD2. CDR3 size: 16 residues. V was clipped by 4 bases and J by 3 bases; unmatched bases: 5. Germline V lookup: CDR1 GTSNPN, CDR2 SVGIG (reference sequence). CDR3 DNA sequence: TGTGCCTGGAAACTAGCGGGAGGGTCTTACACCGGGGAGCTGTTTTTT. It encodes CAWKLAGGSYTGELFF. Drawing the rest from reference TRBV30 and TRBJ2-2, the complete variable domain is SQTIHQWPATLVQPVGSPLSLECTVEGTSNPNLYWYRQAAGRGLQLLFYSVGIGQISSEVPQNLSASRPQDRQFILSSKKLLLSDSGFYLCAWKLAGGSYTGELFFGEGSRLTVL.

The chain has TRBV6-5 and TRBJ2-1, with 7 bases matching TRBD2. V lost 5 bases and J lost 8; bases outside the gene matches: 3. The CDR3 is 12 residues long. The germline V gene encodes CDR1 MNHEY and CDR2 SVGAGI. CDR3 region: CASSGRDYEQFF. The CDR3, as DNA: TGTGCCAGCAGTGGGAGGGACTATGAGCAGTTCTTC.

V usage is TRBV10-3 and J usage is TRBJ2-5, with TRBD2 identical over 13 bases. The CDR3 consists of 17 residues. V trimming: 2 bases; J trimming: 1 base; junction bases outside the gene matches: 4. Germline V lookup: CDR1 ENHRY, CDR2 SYGVKD. In DNA form, the CDR3 reads TGTGCCATCAGTGAGCCGCGACTAGCGGGAGGCCAAGAGACCCAGTACTTC. Amino acids: CAISEPRLAGGQETQYF.

The V call is TRBV29-1, the J call TRBJ1-3; no definite D call. The CDR3 is made up of 15 amino acids. Germline values: CDR1 SQVTM, CDR2 ANQGSEA. V was trimmed by 0 bases and J by 4 bases, leaving 13 bases between them. CDR3 sequence (DNA): TGCAGCGTTGAAGATCGGCATGGGCTCGGAAACACCATATATTTT. Translation gives CSVEDRHGLGNTIYF.

The chain is built from TRBV12-5 and TRBJ2-1; 12 bases are a match to TRBD2. Losses at the gene ends were 2 bases for V and 9 bases for J; bases not matched to a gene: 8. Germline V CDR1 and CDR2: LGHNT, FRNRAP. CDR3 length equals 16 residues. CDR3 protein: CASGLLTSGSFGEQFF. CDR3 nucleotide sequence: TGTGCTAGTGGTTTGCTGACTAGCGGGAGTTTCGGTGAGCAGTTCTTC.

The chain's CDR3 is CASSSEEAGELFF. CDR3 bases: TGTGCCAGCAGCTCTGAGGAAGCCGGGGAGCTGTTTTTT. V is TRBV7-2 and J is TRBJ2-2; no reliable D call. In germline, CDR1 is SGHTA, CDR2 FQGNSA. Trimming left V 4 bases short and J 6 bases short, with 9 bases between. CDR3 length: 13 residues.

This sequence joins TRBV4-3 and TRBJ2-6; no reliable D call. Looked up from germline, CDR1 is LGHNA and CDR2 is YSLEER. Trimming cost V 1 base and J 2 bases, with 12 bases left between them. This CDR3 has 17 residues. Written as DNA, the CDR3 is TGCGCCAGCAGCCAAGTTGGGGATATGGCTGGGGCCAACGTCCTGACTTTC. Translation gives CASSQVGDMAGANVLTF.

This clone was seen only a few times. This specimen includes other DNA sequences encoding the same CDR3. The chain employs TRBV6-1 and TRBJ1-1, with D uncertain. Trimming removed 8 bases at V and 1 base at J, with 5 bases between. This CDR3 region has 11 residues. From germline, CDR1 is MNHNS and CDR2 SASEGT. CDR3 nucleotides: TGTGCCAGCGACCGGAACACTGAAGCTTTCTTT. Translated, it gives CASDRNTEAFF.

This clone was seen more than once but under ten times. Other DNA sequences from this sample encode an identical CDR3 as well. This chain joins TRBV20-1 and TRBJ1-1; D remains unclear. The V and J ends lost 4 bases and 1 base respectively, with 4 bases between them. The CDR3 loop spans 11 amino acids. Germline V CDR1 and CDR2: DFQATT, SNEGSKA (reference sequence). The CDR3: CSAKGNTEAFF. Here the CDR3 DNA reads TGCAGTGCTAAAGGGAACACTGAAGCTTTCTTT.

The V gene is TRBV19, the J gene TRBJ2-2; the D gene is possibly TRBD2 (5 bases). Trimming cost V 3 bases and J 3 bases, with 14 bases left between them. Germline CDR1 and CDR2: LNHDA and SQIVND (reference sequence). The CDR3 sequence is 16 residues long. The CDR3 is CASSMAATRYTGELFF. The CDR3 DNA reads TGTGCCAGTAGTATGGCGGCTACTAGATACACCGGGGAGCTGTTTTTT.

This sequence joins TRBV5-1 and TRBJ2-7; D remains unclear. Germline values: CDR1 SGHRS, CDR2 YFSETQ. CDR3 size: 14 residues. Trimming removed 0 bases from V and 0 bases from J, with 7 bases in between. The CDR3 DNA sequence: TGCGCCAGCAGCTTGGCCGTAGACTCCTACGAGCAGTACTTC. Its translation: CASSLAVDSYEQYF.

The sample holds one count of this clone. The chain carries TRBV6-6 and TRBJ2-1; possible D gene TRBD2, 5 bases. The V gene's germline CDR1 is MNHNY and CDR2 SVGAGI (reference sequence). There are 16 residues in the CDR3. V was pared by 5 bases and J by 7 bases, with 21 bases between. This CDR3 reads CASSAEPGPRGNEQFF. CDR3 nucleotide sequence: TGTGCCAGCAGTGCAGAACCGGGCCCTCGGGGAAATGAGCAGTTCTTC.

The chain couples TRBV28 to TRBJ2-1; 10 bases match TRBD2. Germline values: CDR1 MDHEN, CDR2 SYDVKM. The J segment lost 7 bases and the V segment lost 4 bases, leaving 10 bases of the junction unmatched. CDR3 length: 16 amino acids. This CDR3 is CASSSDSGRLGNEQFF. CDR3 in DNA: TGTGCCAGCAGTTCAGATAGCGGGAGGCTGGGAAATGAGCAGTTCTTC.

This clone occurred once. The V and J genes are TRBV28 and TRBJ2-3; D remains ambiguous. This CDR3 spans 16 amino acids. The germline V gene has CDR1 MDHEN and CDR2 SYDVKM. V gave up 1 base and J gave up 2 bases, with 13 bases separating them. The CDR3 loop is CASSLSGQKNTDTQYF. The CDR3 region has the DNA TGTGCCAGCAGTTTATCCGGGCAAAAAAACACAGATACGCAGTATTTT.

The J gene is TRBJ1-5, the V gene TRBV28; 9 positions agree with TRBD1. This CDR3 region has 17 residues. V shed 6 bases, J shed 0 bases, and the junction held 9 bases outside the gene matches. Germline V gene data show CDR1 as MDHEN and CDR2 as SYDVKM. The CDR3 reads CASRVPGQGPSNQPQHF. The CDR3 DNA reads TGTGCCAGCAGAGTCCCGGGACAGGGACCTAGCAATCAGCCCCAGCATTTT.

The rearrangement links TRBV28 to TRBJ1-2; D gene ambiguous. CDR3 size: 16 residues. V was clipped by 10 bases and J by 0 bases, with 21 bases between them. The V gene's germline CDR1 is MDHEN and CDR2 SYDVKM. CDR3 in amino acids: CAIKENLQVANYGYTF. CDR3 nucleotide sequence: TGTGCCATCAAAGAGAATCTACAAGTAGCTAACTATGGCTACACCTTC.